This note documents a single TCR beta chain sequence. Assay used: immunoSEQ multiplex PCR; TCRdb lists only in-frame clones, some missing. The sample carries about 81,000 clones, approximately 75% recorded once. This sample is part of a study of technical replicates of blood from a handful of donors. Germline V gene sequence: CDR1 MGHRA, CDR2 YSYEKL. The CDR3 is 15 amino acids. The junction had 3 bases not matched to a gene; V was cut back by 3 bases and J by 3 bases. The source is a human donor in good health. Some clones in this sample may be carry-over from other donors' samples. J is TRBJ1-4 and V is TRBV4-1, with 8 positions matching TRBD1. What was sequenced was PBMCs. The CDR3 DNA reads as TGCGCCAGCAGCCAGGCGACAGGGGCTAATGAAAAACTGTTTTTT. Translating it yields CASSQATGANEKLFF.